This is a list of T cell receptor beta chains from one sample in a study of cytomegalovirus exposure and HLA in healthy donors. Clones were read by immunoSEQ multiplex PCR, and TCRdb kept only the in-frame ones, dropping some. The table has fewer than 400,000 clones, 88% seen once. Source material: PBMCs. The receptors shown here come from a man in his thirties or forties in good health and CMV-seronegative. CDR3s include the opening cysteine and the closing phenylalanine or tryptophan. D genes are given only for firm matches. Not every row has a clone size; where given, it reads once, few, many or a size class.

>.|.|TRBV7-9|TRBJ2-3
TGTGCCAGCAGCCAGGGCTCGGATACGCAGTATTTT
CASSQGSDTQYF
>.|.|TRBV7-8|TRBJ2-5
TGTGCCAGCAGCTTAGGACGGGGGACGTACCAAGAGACCCAGTACTTC
CASSLGRGTYQETQYF
>TRBD1|.|TRBV11-1|TRBJ2-6
TGTGCCAGCAGCTTAGGACGACAGGGGGTCCACTCTGGGGCCAACGTCCTGACTTTC
CASSLGRQGVHSGANVLTF
>.|few|TRBV5-4|TRBJ2-4
TGTGCCAGCAGCTTGAACAGCGGTGAAAGAAACATTCAGTACTTC
CASSLNSGERNIQYF
>.|.|TRBV30|TRBJ2-2
TGTGCCTGGAGTGTACAGGGCACCGGGGAGCTGTTTTTT
CAWSVQGTGELFF
>.|once|TRBV6-5|TRBJ1-2
TGTGCCAGCAGACGCACAGGTATTTTGAACTATGGCTACACCTTC
CASRRTGILNYGYTF
>.|.|TRBV7-9|TRBJ1-2
TGTGCCAGCAGCCCCCCCGGACAGACTAACTATGGCTACACCTTC
CASSPPGQTNYGYTF
>.|.|TRBV7-8|TRBJ1-5
TGTGCCAGCAGCTCCGCCGGTGGGGGCACGCGGCAGCCCCAGCATTTT
CASSSAGGGTRQPQHF
>.|.|TRBV7-9|TRBJ1-2
TGTGCCAGCAGCTTAGTACAGGTTAACTATGGCTACACCTTC
CASSLVQVNYGYTF
>TRBD2|.|TRBV7-9|TRBJ2-3
TGTGCCAGCAGCTTAGTTAGCGGGGGGTCAAATACGCAGTATTTT
CASSLVSGGSNTQYF
>.|.|TRBV27|TRBJ2-3
TGTGCCAGCCATAGGACAGCTTCTAGCACAGATACGCAGTATTTT
CASHRTASSTDTQYF
>.|.|TRBV19|TRBJ2-7
TGTGCCAGTAGTATAGCCTTCGAGGAGGACTACGAGCAGTACTTC
CASSIAFEEDYEQYF
>TRBD2|.|TRBV10-2|TRBJ2-3
TGCGCCAGCAGTGAAAGGATTAGCGGGGGGGCGCAGTATTTT
CASSERISGGAQYF
>TRBD2|.|TRBV27|TRBJ2-7
TGTGCCAGCAGTTCCCGACTAGCGGGGGCCTTTACCTACGAGCAGTACTTC
CASSSRLAGAFTYEQYF
>.|.|TRBV7-4|TRBJ1-6
TGTGCCAGCAGCCCCCTTTGGGCAGGGAGGGGCGACCACTTT
CASSPLWAGRGDHF
>.|.|TRBV5-1|TRBJ2-7
TGCGCCAGCAGCTTGGTATTGATACGGGACAAATCCTACGAGCAGTACTTC
CASSLVLIRDKSYEQYF
>.|few|TRBV30|TRBJ1-5
TGTGCCTGGAGTCCTGGGGAGGGGGATCAGCCCCAGCATTTT
CAWSPGEGDQPQHF
>.|.|TRBV6-5|TRBJ2-1
TGTGCCAGCAGTTACGCATGGGCATCCAATGAGCAGTTCTTC
CASSYAWASNEQFF
>TRBD1|.|TRBV5-1|TRBJ1-2
TGCGCCAGCAGCTTGGCCGGGGACAGGGGGTTTTATGGCTACACCTTC
CASSLAGDRGFYGYTF
>.|.|TRBV4-3|TRBJ2-5
TGCGCCAGCAGCCAAGATATTGGCCAGGCGGGGCAAGAGACCCAGTACTTC
CASSQDIGQAGQETQYF
>TRBD2|.|TRBV6-1|TRBJ2-3
TGTGCCAGCAGGGCGGGGGGTACAGATACGCAGTATTTT
CASRAGGTDTQYF
>TRBD1|.|TRBV5-6|TRBJ1-1
TGTGCCAGCAGCTTGGGGGACAGAATGAACACTGAAGCTTTCTTT
CASSLGDRMNTEAFF
>.|.|TRBV5-5|TRBJ1-2
TGTGCCAGCAGCTCTACCCGACAGTCAAACTATGGCTACACCTTC
CASSSTRQSNYGYTF
>TRBD2|.|TRBV7-6|TRBJ2-7
TGTGCCAGCAGCTTAGCTTCTACAGGGACTAGCCACCCCTACGAGCAGTACTTC
CASSLASTGTSHPYEQYF
>.|.|TRBV5-4|TRBJ1-2
TGTGCCAGCAGCTTGCGAGTCCCATCCCGGGGCTATGGCTACACCTTC
CASSLRVPSRGYGYTF
>TRBD1|.|TRBV7-9|TRBJ1-2
TGTGCCAGCAAAGTTGAGGGACAGGGACGCGGCTATGGCTACACCTTC
CASKVEGQGRGYGYTF
>.|.|TRBV15|TRBJ2-3
TGTGCCACCAGCAGAGATATGGTGGGGGCCTTCACAGATACGCAGTATTTT
CATSRDMVGAFTDTQYF
>.|once|TRBV2|TRBJ1-5
TGTGCCAGCAGTGAAGGGGGGGGGAATCAGCCCCAGCATTTT
CASSEGGGNQPQHF